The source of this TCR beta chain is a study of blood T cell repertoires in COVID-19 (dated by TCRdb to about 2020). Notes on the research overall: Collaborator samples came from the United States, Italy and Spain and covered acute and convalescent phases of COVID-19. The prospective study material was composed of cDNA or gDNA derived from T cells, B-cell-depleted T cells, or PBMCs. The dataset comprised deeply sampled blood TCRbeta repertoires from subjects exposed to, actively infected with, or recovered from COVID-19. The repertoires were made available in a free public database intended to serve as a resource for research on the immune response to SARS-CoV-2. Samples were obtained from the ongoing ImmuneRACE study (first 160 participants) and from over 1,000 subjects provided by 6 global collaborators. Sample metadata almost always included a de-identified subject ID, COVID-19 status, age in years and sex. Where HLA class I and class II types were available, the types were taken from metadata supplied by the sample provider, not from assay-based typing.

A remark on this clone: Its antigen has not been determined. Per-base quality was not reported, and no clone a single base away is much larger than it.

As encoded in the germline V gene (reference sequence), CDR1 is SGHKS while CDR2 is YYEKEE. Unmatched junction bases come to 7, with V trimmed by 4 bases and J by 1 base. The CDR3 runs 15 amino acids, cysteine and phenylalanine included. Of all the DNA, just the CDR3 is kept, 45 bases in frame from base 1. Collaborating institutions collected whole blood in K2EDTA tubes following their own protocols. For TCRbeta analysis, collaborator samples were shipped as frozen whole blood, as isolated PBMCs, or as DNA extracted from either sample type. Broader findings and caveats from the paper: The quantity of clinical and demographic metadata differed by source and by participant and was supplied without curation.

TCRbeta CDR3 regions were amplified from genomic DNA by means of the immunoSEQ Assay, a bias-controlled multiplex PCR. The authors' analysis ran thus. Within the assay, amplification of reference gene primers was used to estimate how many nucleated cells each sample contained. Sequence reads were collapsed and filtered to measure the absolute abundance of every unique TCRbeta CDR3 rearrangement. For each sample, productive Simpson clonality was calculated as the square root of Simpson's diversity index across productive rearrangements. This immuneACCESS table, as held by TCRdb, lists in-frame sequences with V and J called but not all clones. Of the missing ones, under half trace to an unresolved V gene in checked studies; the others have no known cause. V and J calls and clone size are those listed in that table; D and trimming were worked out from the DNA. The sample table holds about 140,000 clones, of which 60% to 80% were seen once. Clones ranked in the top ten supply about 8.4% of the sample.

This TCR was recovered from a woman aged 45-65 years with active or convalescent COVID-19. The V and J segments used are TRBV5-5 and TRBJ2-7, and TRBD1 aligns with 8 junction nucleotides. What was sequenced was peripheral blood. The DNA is TGTGCCAGCAGCCCAGGACAGGGAATATCCTACGAGCAGTACTTC. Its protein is CASSPGQGISYEQYF.